The 8 T cell receptor beta chains in this list originate from one sample, sequenced in a study of blood T cells in healthy people across ages. It was with a sample-barcoded 5' primer and a J-beta primer mix that a second PCR of about 6 to 11 cycles was run. TCRdb reanalysed the 5' RACE reads using MiXCR and keeps one entry per CDR3 protein. The sample has some 640,000 distinct CDR3 sequences; about 52% are singletons. Sequencing input: blood. The source of these receptors is a woman aged 60-70 years in good health.

The chain carries TRBV5-1 and TRBJ2-1, with D perhaps being TRBD1 or TRBD2 (6 bases each). The J call may be in error: the DNA end matches TRBJ2-7 better. The CDR3 contains 15 residues. Germline CDR1 SGHRS, CDR2 YFSETQ. The CDR3 is CASSLAGRRDNEQYF. The CDR3 DNA reads TGCGCCAGCAGCTTGGCCGGGCGGAGGGACAATGAGCAGTACTTC.

This clonotype has ten or more counts. This chain uses TRBV7-2 with TRBJ2-5, with D uncertain. V was trimmed by 7 bases and J by 4 bases, leaving 16 bases between them. The CDR3 contains 14 residues. The germline V gene encodes CDR1 SGHTA and CDR2 FQGNSA. CDR3 sequence (DNA): TGTGCCAGCACCTTTAGGGCTATGGCAGAGACCCAGTACTTC. Amino acids: CASTFRAMAETQYF.

V gene TRBV7-2 combines with J gene TRBJ1-1; maybe TRBD1 (6 bases). The germline V and J ends were trimmed by 7 bases and 2 bases, with 11 bases remaining between them. From germline, CDR1 is SGHTA and CDR2 FQGNSA. This CDR3 is 13 amino acids long. Here the CDR3 reads CASTTGFNTEAFF. In DNA, the CDR3 is TGTGCCAGCACGACAGGCTTCAACACTGAAGCTTTCTTT.

This chain uses TRBV20-1 with TRBJ1-6; D not resolved. CDR3 size: 15 residues. Trimming removed 2 bases from V and 3 bases from J, with 11 bases in between. CDR1 is DFQATT and CDR2 is SNEGSKA in the germline V gene (reference sequence). CDR3 bases: TGCAGTGCTAGAACCGCGGTCCTCTATAATTCACCCCTCCACTTT. Protein sequence: CSARTAVLYNSPLHF.

This clonotype came up a few times. The CDR3 DNA follows: TGTGCCAGCAGCACTACTCGGAGAAACAATGCAGGCTACACCTTC. Its translation is CASSTTRRNNAGYTF. V and J are TRBV6-2 or TRBV6-3 and TRBJ1-2, with D unresolved. The CDR3 spans 15 residues. The germline V gene encodes CDR1 MNHEY and CDR2 SVGEGT. The V and J ends lost 6 bases and 8 bases respectively, with 22 bases between them.

The J gene is TRBJ1-3, the V gene TRBV7-2, with a tentative D call TRBD1 (5 bases). The germline V gene encodes CDR1 SGHTA and CDR2 FQGNSA. The CDR3 contains 18 residues. Trimming cost V 5 bases and J 0 bases, with 20 bases left between them. The CDR3 DNA reads TGTGCCAGCAGCCCAGAGGGGACCTATTGGGGCTCTGGAAACACCATATATTTT. It is translated as CASSPEGTYWGSGNTIYF.

The gene calls are TRBV5-8 and TRBJ2-1; 7 bases map to TRBD2. The CDR3 totals 15 residues. From germline, CDR1 is SGHTS and CDR2 YDEGEE. Trimming cost V 3 bases and J 0 bases; bases outside gene matches: 3. In DNA, the CDR3 is TGTGCCAGCAGCTGGAGCGGGAACTCCTACAATGAGCAGTTCTTC. Amino acids: CASSWSGNSYNEQFF.

This chain connects TRBV5-6 to TRBJ2-4; D gene ambiguous. TRBJ2-7 matches the DNA end more closely, so the J call is doubtful. There are 14 residues in the CDR3. Germline loops: CDR1 SGHDT, CDR2 YYEEEE. CDR3 sequence reads: CASSLASVGHEQYF. The DNA for the CDR3 is TGTGCCAGCAGCTTGGCTTCGGTTGGCCACGAGCAGTACTTC.